The subject of this entry is one TCR beta chain. This clone was counted only a few times. The antigen this receptor binds is unknown. There are no base qualities to consult, and no much larger clone falls within one base. On the day of marrow donation, related bone marrow donors gave peripheral blood samples. Peripheral blood and bone marrow mononuclear cells were isolated by Ficoll-Hypaque density centrifugation and cryopreserved. Genomic DNA was used for TRB sequencing, which was performed with the immunoSEQ assay at survey resolution or with the hsTCRB kit. The authors' analysis ran thus. Initial read processing used immunoSEQ software, and repertoire analyses used the LymphoSeq R package. Clonality was computed as 1 minus normalized Shannon entropy; Gini coefficient was also calculated for each TRB dataset. Phenotypes of unsorted samples were inferred by mapping TRB sequences from sorted subsets of the recipient or donor onto unsorted samples of the same recipient. TCRdb took over this immuneACCESS table, retaining in-frame rearrangements with V and J assigned. Such tables are incomplete; in checked studies, under half of the missing clones stem from an unresolved V gene, and the remainder is unexplained. V, J and clone size are those of that table, while D and trimming were read from the DNA. The table records fewer than 40,000 clones for this sample, and not one of them appears only once. About 4.3% of the sample comes from the top ten.

This sample is drawn from a study of T cells after posttransplantation cyclophosphamide (dated by TCRdb to the mid-2010s). Study-level background: T cell repertoire reconstitution was tracked by TRB sequencing after myeloablative bone marrow transplantation in which posttransplantation cyclophosphamide was used as GVHD prophylaxis. Antigen receptor sequencing covered samples from some 35 PTCy-treated patients and around 15 of their related bone marrow donors. Blood from all 35 or so PTCy patients with 1-year posttransplant specimens was subjected to TRB sequencing. In 3 patients, up to about 3 additional blood samples taken between 2 and 5.2 years after transplant also underwent TRB sequencing, as did pretransplant blood from 4 patients. Because TRA and TRB clonality correlated tightly in 8 to 10 samples, the subsequent TCR analyses were limited to TRB only. Public TRB sequences were searched against a database of over 3,500 sequences associated with responses to pathogens, tumor antigens, self-antigens and alloantigens.

A distance of 18 bases separates the germline ends of V and J, which lose 6 bases and 4 bases respectively. CDR1 is given as SSHAT and CDR2 as FNYEAQ, both from the germline V gene (reference sequence). Spanning cysteine to phenylalanine, the CDR3 consists of 15 amino acids. Just CDR3 DNA is preserved here, 45 bases in frame from base 1. The paper's findings and limits, for the study overall: The TRB repertoires of T cells infiltrating skin or the GI tract showed only limited overlap with the TRB repertoires found in blood. Across 35 to 45 patients, TRB clonality was highly associated with recipient CMV seropositivity and CMV reactivation, and diversity in PTCy patients was similar to diversity in CNI/methotrexate controls. Donor-recipient similarity was low at 1-2 months but increased during the first year, and donor CD8+ memory clones often dominated later blood repertoires.

This TCR was sampled from a woman aged 25 to 39 in good health and a related stem cell transplant donor. Recombination connected TRBV7-7 to TRBJ2-5, with TRBD1 as a weak D call on 5 bases. Sequenced material: PBMCs. The CDR3 here reads CASSHGRGKGETQYF. The DNA reads TGTGCCAGCAGTCATGGTAGGGGAAAGGGAGAGACCCAGTACTTC.